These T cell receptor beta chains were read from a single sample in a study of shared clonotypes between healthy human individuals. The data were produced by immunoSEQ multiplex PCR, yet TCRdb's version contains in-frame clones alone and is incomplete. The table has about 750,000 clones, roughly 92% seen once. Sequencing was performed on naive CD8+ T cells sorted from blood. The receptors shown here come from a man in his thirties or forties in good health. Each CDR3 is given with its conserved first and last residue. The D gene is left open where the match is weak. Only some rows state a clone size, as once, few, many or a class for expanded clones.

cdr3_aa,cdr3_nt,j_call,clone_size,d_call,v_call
CSVDLALTDTQYF,TGCAGCGTTGATTTAGCGCTCACAGATACGCAGTATTTT,TRBJ2-3,-,-,TRBV29-1
CASSLVASGSREQYF,TGTGCCAGCAGCTTAGTTGCTAGCGGGAGTCGCGAGCAGTACTTC,TRBJ2-7,-,TRBD2,TRBV11-2
CASSLGTSGRVSDTQYF,TGTGCCAGCAGCTTAGGGACTAGCGGGAGGGTCTCAGATACGCAGTATTTT,TRBJ2-3,-,TRBD2,TRBV7-3
CASRTGTRGRETQYF,TGTGCCAGCAGAACCGGGACTCGTGGTAGAGAGACCCAGTACTTC,TRBJ2-5,-,-,TRBV2
CASLAGVDTQYF,TGTGCCAGTTTAGCGGGAGTAGATACGCAGTATTTT,TRBJ2-3,-,TRBD2,TRBV2
CASSLEGTGGTNEQFF,TGTGCCAGCAGCTTGGAGGGGACAGGGGGAACAAATGAGCAGTTCTTC,TRBJ2-1,-,TRBD1,TRBV5-5
CASSLDLNQPQHF,TGTGCCAGCAGCTTGGACCTAAATCAGCCCCAGCATTTT,TRBJ1-5,-,-,TRBV5-4
CSAGRDNQPQHF,TGCAGCGCGGGTCGAGACAATCAGCCCCAGCATTTT,TRBJ1-5,-,-,TRBV29-1
CASSNTGVHNQPQHF,TGTGCCAGCAGTAACACAGGGGTCCACAATCAGCCCCAGCATTTT,TRBJ1-5,-,TRBD1,TRBV6-1
CATALGFEAFF,TGTGCCACCGCTCTCGGCTTTGAAGCTTTCTTT,TRBJ1-1,once,-,TRBV10-3
CAISPGQGVTYEQYF,TGTGCCATCAGCCCCGGACAGGGGGTAACCTACGAGCAGTACTTC,TRBJ2-7,-,TRBD1,TRBV10-3
CASKRGITNTGELFF,TGCGCCAGCAAACGCGGGATTACGAACACCGGGGAGCTGTTTTTT,TRBJ2-2,-,-,TRBV5-1
CASSSTRVSDEQYF,TGTGCCAGCAGCTCTACCCGGGTCAGTGACGAGCAGTACTTC,TRBJ2-7,-,-,TRBV7-9
CASTNFEQGDTQYF,TGTGCCAGCACTAATTTCGAACAGGGAGATACGCAGTATTTT,TRBJ2-3,-,-,TRBV6-5
CASSLVDFGAGELFF,-,TRBJ2-2,-,-,TRBV5-1
CASSPEALAATDTQYF,TGTGCCAGCTCACCAGAGGCCCTAGCGGCCACAGATACGCAGTATTTT,TRBJ2-3,-,TRBD2,TRBV18
CSVIISGRADTQYF,TGCAGCGTGATAATAAGCGGGAGGGCAGATACGCAGTATTTT,TRBJ2-3,-,TRBD2,TRBV29-1
CASSDGTAGKHEQYF,TGTGCCAGCAGTGACGGGACGGCGGGGAAGCACGAGCAGTACTTC,TRBJ2-7,-,-,TRBV2
CASSGTGPYEQYF,TGTGCCAGCAGTGGGACAGGTCCCTACGAGCAGTACTTC,TRBJ2-7,-,TRBD1,TRBV28
CAIRLDSYEQYF,TGTGCCATCAGGTTGGACAGCTACGAGCAGTACTTC,TRBJ2-7,-,-,TRBV10-3
CASSIAGGPYEQYF,TGTGCCAGTAGTATAGCGGGAGGGCCCTACGAGCAGTACTTC,TRBJ2-7,-,TRBD2,TRBV19
CASSQDPAPHTLFF,TGCGCCAGCAGCCAAGATCCGGCTCCTCATACACTGTTTTTT,TRBJ1-4,-,-,TRBV4-3
CASSPTEGRGDTQYF,TGTGCCAGCAGCCCGACGGAGGGCCGAGGAGATACGCAGTATTTT,TRBJ2-3,-,-,TRBV9
CASTPKETQYF,TGTGCCAGCACCCCTAAAGAGACCCAGTACTTC,TRBJ2-5,-,-,TRBV7-9
CASSIDIRGTYEQYF,TGTGCCAGTAGTATAGATATCCGGGGTACCTACGAGCAGTACTTC,TRBJ2-7,-,-,TRBV19
CASSPRTSENYEQYF,TGTGCCAGCAGCCCCCGGACTAGCGAGAACTACGAGCAGTACTTC,TRBJ2-7,-,TRBD2,TRBV9
CASSLTGSYEQYF,TGTGCCAGCAGTTTGACAGGGAGTTACGAGCAGTACTTC,TRBJ2-7,-,TRBD1,TRBV6-5
CASIIGTGGSYEQYF,TGTGCCAGCATTATTGGGACAGGGGGTTCATACGAGCAGTACTTC,TRBJ2-7,-,TRBD1,TRBV2
CASSSNNYGYTF,TGTGCCAGCAGTTCCAACAACTATGGCTACACCTTC,TRBJ1-2,-,-,TRBV28
CASSVDPGRAWNEQFF,TGTGCCAGCAGCGTAGATCCCGGGAGGGCCTGGAATGAGCAGTTCTTC,TRBJ2-1,-,TRBD2,TRBV9
CASSNPGQGQLPQHF,TGTGCCAGTAGTAACCCCGGACAGGGGCAGCTGCCCCAGCATTTT,TRBJ1-5,-,TRBD1,TRBV19
CASSPRTGKNTGELFF,TGTGCCAGCAGCCCCCGGACAGGCAAGAACACCGGGGAGCTGTTTTTT,TRBJ2-2,-,TRBD1,TRBV7-2
CASSLLVGLSAYEQYF,TGTGCCAGCAGCTTGTTGGTCGGCTTGTCCGCCTACGAGCAGTACTTC,TRBJ2-7,-,-,TRBV5-6
CASIDRGPYEQYF,TGTGCCAGCATCGACAGGGGACCCTACGAGCAGTACTTC,TRBJ2-7,-,TRBD1,TRBV2
CASSLGQGKTYEQYF,TGCGCCAGCAGCTTGGGACAGGGCAAAACCTACGAGCAGTACTTC,TRBJ2-7,-,TRBD1,TRBV5-1
CASSFPVRGTANTEAFF,TGTGCCAGCAGCTTTCCAGTCCGGGGGACAGCGAACACTGAAGCTTTCTTT,TRBJ1-1,-,TRBD1,TRBV7-6
CASSPSGVEQFF,TGCGCCAGCAGCCCATCAGGGGTCGAGCAGTTCTTC,TRBJ2-1,-,-,TRBV4-1
CASSLAGRAGNEQFF,TGCGCCAGCAGCTTGGCCGGGAGGGCCGGAAATGAGCAGTTCTTC,TRBJ2-1,-,TRBD2,TRBV5-1
CAVEGGTGELFF,TGTGCGGTGGAGGGAGGTACCGGGGAGCTGTTTTTT,TRBJ2-2,-,-,TRBV6-1
CASSFASYEQYF,TGTGCCAGCAGCTTCGCTTCCTACGAGCAGTACTTC,TRBJ2-7,-,-,TRBV7-9
CATSKDRDSSYEQYF,TGTGCCACCAGCAAAGACCGGGACAGCTCCTACGAGCAGTACTTC,TRBJ2-7,few,TRBD1,TRBV15
CASSLDHTSGSSYNEQFF,TGTGCCAGCAGCTTAGATCACACTAGCGGTAGCTCCTACAATGAGCAGTTCTTC,TRBJ2-1,-,TRBD2,TRBV11-3
CASSTGTSVLADTQYF,TGTGCCAGCAGCACCGGGACTAGCGTCCTCGCAGATACGCAGTATTTT,TRBJ2-3,-,-,TRBV12-1
CASTWVLAGTNEQFF,TGTGCCAGCACATGGGTACTAGCGGGGACCAATGAGCAGTTCTTC,TRBJ2-1,-,TRBD2,TRBV28
CAISAGQSHEQFF,TGTGCCATCAGTGCGGGGCAGTCCCATGAGCAGTTCTTC,TRBJ2-1,-,-,TRBV10-3
CASSSRALGNTIYF,TGTGCCAGCAGCTCCAGGGCACTAGGAAACACCATATATTTT,TRBJ1-3,-,-,TRBV7-6
CASSPGQGTDTQYF,TGTGCCAGCAGTCCGGGACAGGGGACAGATACGCAGTATTTT,TRBJ2-3,-,TRBD1,TRBV28
CASSTHSGLAGTGSYEQYF,TGTGCCAGCAGTACACATTCGGGACTAGCGGGGACAGGCTCCTACGAGCAGTACTTC,TRBJ2-7,once,TRBD2,TRBV28
CASGQGAREQYF,TGTGCCAGCGGACAGGGGGCGAGGGAGCAGTACTTC,TRBJ2-7,-,TRBD1,TRBV27
CASSLSGPYEQYF,TGTGCCAGCAGTTTATCTGGACCGTACGAGCAGTACTTC,TRBJ2-7,-,-,TRBV27
CASSWRGGDEQYF,TGTGCCAGCAGCTGGCGAGGGGGCGACGAGCAGTACTTC,TRBJ2-7,-,TRBD1,TRBV7-6
CASSQDPSGLSYEQYF,TGCGCCAGCAGCCAAGATCCTAGCGGGCTTTCCTACGAGCAGTACTTC,TRBJ2-7,-,TRBD2,TRBV4-3
CASSLGIGELFF,TGTGCCAGTAGTTTGGGGATCGGGGAGCTGTTTTTT,TRBJ2-2,-,-,TRBV19
CASSFTGLTEAFF,TGTGCCAGCAGCTTCACGGGGTTGACTGAAGCTTTCTTT,TRBJ1-1,-,-,TRBV9
CASSLLGKSNYGYTF,TGTGCCAGCAGTTTACTAGGGAAATCCAACTATGGCTACACCTTC,TRBJ1-2,-,-,TRBV27
CASSLLIF,TGTGCCAGCAGTTTATTAATCTTC,TRBJ2-1,-,-,TRBV28
CASSYSGRALNEQFF,TGTGCCAGCAGTTATAGCGGGAGGGCCCTCAATGAGCAGTTCTTC,TRBJ2-1,-,TRBD2,TRBV28